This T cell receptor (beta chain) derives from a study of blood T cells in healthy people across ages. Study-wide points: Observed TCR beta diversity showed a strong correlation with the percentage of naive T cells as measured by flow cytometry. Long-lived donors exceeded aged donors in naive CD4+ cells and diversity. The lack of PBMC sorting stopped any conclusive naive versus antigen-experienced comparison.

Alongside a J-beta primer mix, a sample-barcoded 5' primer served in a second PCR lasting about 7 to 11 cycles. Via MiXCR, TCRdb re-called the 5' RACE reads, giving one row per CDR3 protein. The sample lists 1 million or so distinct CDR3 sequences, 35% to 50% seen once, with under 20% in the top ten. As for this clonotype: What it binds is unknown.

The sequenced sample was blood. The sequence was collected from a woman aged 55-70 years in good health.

The CDR3 loop is CASSHGTVSYGYTF. The CDR3 DNA follows: TGTGCCAGCAGCCACGGGACAGTCAGCTATGGCTACACCTTC. This sequence joins TRBV3-1 and TRBJ1-2; 7 bases are a match to TRBD1. Germline V gene data show CDR1 as LGHDT and CDR2 as YNNKEL (reference sequence). The V and J ends lost 3 bases and 4 bases, in that order; junction bases with no gene match: 5. The CDR3 has 14 residues.